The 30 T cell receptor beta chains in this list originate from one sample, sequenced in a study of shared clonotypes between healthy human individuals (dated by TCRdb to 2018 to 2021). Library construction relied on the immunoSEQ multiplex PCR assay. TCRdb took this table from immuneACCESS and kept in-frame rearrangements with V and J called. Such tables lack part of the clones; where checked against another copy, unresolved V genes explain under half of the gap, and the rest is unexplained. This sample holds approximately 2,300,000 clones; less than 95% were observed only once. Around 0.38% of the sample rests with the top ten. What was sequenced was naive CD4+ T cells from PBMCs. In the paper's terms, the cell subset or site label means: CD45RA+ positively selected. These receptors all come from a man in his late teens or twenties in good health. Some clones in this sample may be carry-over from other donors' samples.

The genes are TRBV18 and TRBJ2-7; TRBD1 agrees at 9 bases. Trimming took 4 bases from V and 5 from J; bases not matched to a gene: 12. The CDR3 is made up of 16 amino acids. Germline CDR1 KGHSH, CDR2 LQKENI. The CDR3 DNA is TGTGCCAGCTCACATTTGGGACAGGGCTCTCCCCACGAGCAGTACTTC. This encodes CASSHLGQGSPHEQYF.

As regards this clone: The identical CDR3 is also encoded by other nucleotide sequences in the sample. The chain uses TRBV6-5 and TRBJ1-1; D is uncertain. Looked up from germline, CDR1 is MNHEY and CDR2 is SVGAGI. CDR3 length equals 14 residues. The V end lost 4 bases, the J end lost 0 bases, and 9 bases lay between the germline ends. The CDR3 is CASSSGVMNTEAFF. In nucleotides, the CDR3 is TGTGCCAGCAGTTCCGGGGTCATGAACACTGAAGCTTTCTTT.

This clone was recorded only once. The CDR3 DNA sequence: TGCGCCAGCAGCTTGACGGACGGCTTAGCCAGTGAGCAGTTCTTC. Translated: CASSLTDGLASEQFF. The rearrangement joins TRBV5-1 to TRBJ2-1; D is undetermined. The CDR3 is 15 amino acids. V was shortened by 1 base and J by 9 bases, with 17 bases between the two germline ends. Per the germline V gene, CDR1 is SGHRS and CDR2 is YFSETQ.

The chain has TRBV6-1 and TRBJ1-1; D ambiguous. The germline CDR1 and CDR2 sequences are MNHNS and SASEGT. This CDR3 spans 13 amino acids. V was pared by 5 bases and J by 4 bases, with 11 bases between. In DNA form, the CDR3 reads TGTGCCAGCAGTTTCGGCCGGGGCACTGAAGCTTTCTTT. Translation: CASSFGRGTEAFF.

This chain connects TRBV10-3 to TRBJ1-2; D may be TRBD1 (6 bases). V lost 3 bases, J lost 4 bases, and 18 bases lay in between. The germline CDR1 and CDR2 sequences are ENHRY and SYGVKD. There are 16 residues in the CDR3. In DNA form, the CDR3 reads TGTGCCATCAGTGACCCTCGTCAGGGGCCTGCCTATGGCTACACCTTC. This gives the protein CAISDPRQGPAYGYTF.

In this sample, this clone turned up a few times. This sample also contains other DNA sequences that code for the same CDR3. CDR3 in amino acids: CASSGGYQETQYF. The DNA for the CDR3 is TGCGCCAGCAGTGGGGGGTACCAAGAGACCCAGTACTTC. The chain combines TRBV5-1 with TRBJ2-5, with D perhaps TRBD2 (6 bases). V lost 5 bases, J lost 0 bases, and 8 bases lay in between. Germline V lookup: CDR1 SGHRS, CDR2 YFSETQ. This CDR3 has 13 residues.

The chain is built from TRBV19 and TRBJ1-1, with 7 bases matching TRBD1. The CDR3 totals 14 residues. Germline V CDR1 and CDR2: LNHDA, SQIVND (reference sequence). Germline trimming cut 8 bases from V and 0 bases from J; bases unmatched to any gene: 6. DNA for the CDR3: TGTGCCAGTCGCAGGGGGGATATGAACACTGAAGCTTTCTTT. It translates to CASRRGDMNTEAFF.

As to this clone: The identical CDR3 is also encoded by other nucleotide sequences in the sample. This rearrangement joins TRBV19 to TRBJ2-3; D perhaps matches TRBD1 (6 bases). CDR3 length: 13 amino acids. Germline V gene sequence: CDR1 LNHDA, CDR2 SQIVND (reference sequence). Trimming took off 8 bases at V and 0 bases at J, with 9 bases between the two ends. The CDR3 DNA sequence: TGTGCCAGTTCCGGGACAAGCACAGATACGCAGTATTTT. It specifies CASSGTSTDTQYF.

Here the CDR3 DNA reads TGTGCCAGCAGCCAACTGGGATTACAGGGGCCCTCGAACACTGAAGCTTTCTTT. It specifies CASSQLGLQGPSNTEAFF. This chain links TRBV4-2 with TRBJ1-1; 7 bases are a match to TRBD1. CDR1 is LGHNA and CDR2 is YNFKEQ in the germline V gene. CDR3 size: 18 residues. V dropped 2 bases and J dropped 1; count of bases not matched to a gene: 13.

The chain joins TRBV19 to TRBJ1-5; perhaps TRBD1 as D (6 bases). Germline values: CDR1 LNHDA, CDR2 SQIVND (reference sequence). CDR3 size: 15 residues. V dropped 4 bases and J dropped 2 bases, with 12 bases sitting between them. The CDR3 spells CASSTLTGGNQPQHF. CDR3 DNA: TGTGCCAGTAGTACGCTGACAGGCGGCAATCAGCCCCAGCATTTT.

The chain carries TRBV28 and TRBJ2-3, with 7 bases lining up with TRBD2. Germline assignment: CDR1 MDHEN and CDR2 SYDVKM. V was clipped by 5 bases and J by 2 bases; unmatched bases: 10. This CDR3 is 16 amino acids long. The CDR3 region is CASSPAGSGDTDTQYF. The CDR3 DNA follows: TGTGCCAGCAGTCCAGCCGGGAGCGGGGACACAGATACGCAGTATTTT.

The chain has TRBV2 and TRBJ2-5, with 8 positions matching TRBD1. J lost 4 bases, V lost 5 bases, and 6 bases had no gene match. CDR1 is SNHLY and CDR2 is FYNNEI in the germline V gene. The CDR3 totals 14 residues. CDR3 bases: TGTGCCAGCAGTCCGAGGACAGGGAGAGAGACCCAGTACTTC. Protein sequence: CASSPRTGRETQYF. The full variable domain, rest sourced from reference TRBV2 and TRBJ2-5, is EPEVTQTPSHQVTQMGQEVILRCVPISNHLYFYWYRQILGQKVEFLVSFYNNEISEKSEIFDDQFSVERPDGSNFTLKIRSTKLEDSAMYFCASSPRTGRETQYFGPGTRLLVL.

The CDR3 coding sequence is TGTGCCTGGAGTGAGGGGCAGGTCGATCAGCCCCAGCATTTT. This translates into CAWSEGQVDQPQHF. J is TRBJ1-5 and V is TRBV30; the D gene is possibly TRBD1 (5 bases). Germline V gene sequence: CDR1 GTSNPN, CDR2 SVGIG (reference sequence). The V end lost 1 base, the J end lost 5 bases, and 12 bases lay between the germline ends. This CDR3 has 14 residues. The entire variable domain, with the rest obtained from reference TRBV30 and TRBJ1-5, is as follows: SQTIHQWPATLVQPVGSPLSLECTVEGTSNPNLYWYRQAAGRGLQLLFYSVGIGQISSEVPQNLSASRPQDRQFILSSKKLLLSDSGFYLCAWSEGQVDQPQHFGDGTRLSIL.

CDR3 sequence: CASSHRTSNQPQHF. For the CDR3, the DNA is TGTGCCAGCAGCCACCGGACTAGCAATCAGCCCCAGCATTTT. The V and J genes are TRBV5-8 and TRBJ1-5, with no clear D. The CDR3 extends over 14 amino acids. V was clipped by 4 bases and J by 0 bases, with 8 bases between them. Per germline, CDR1 SGHTS and CDR2 YDEGEE.

The CDR3 loop is CASSQPGQGDEKLFF. Written as DNA, the CDR3 is TGTGCCAGCAGCCAACCGGGACAGGGAGATGAAAAACTGTTTTTT. The rearrangement joins TRBV5-4 to TRBJ1-4; 9 nucleotides match TRBD1. The length of the CDR3 is 15 residues. From germline, CDR1 is SGHNT and CDR2 YYREEE (reference sequence). The V segment lost 4 bases and the J segment 6 bases; nucleotides outside the gene matches: 7.

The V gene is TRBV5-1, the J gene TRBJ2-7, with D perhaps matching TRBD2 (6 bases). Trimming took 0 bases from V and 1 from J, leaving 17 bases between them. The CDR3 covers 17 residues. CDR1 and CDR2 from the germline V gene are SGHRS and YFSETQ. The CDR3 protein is CASSLVAGRDGSYEQYF. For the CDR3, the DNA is TGCGCCAGCAGCTTGGTGGCGGGAAGGGACGGTTCCTACGAGCAGTACTTC.

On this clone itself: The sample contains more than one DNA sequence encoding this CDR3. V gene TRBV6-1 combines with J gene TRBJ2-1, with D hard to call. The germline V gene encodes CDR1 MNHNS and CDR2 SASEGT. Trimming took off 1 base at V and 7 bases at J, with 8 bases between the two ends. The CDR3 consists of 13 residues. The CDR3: CASSEVWGNEQFF. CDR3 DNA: TGTGCCAGCAGTGAAGTTTGGGGAAATGAGCAGTTCTTC.

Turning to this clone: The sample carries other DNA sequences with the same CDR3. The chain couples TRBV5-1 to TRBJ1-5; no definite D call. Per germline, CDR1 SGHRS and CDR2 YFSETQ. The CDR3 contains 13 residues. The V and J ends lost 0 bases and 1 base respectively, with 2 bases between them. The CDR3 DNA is TGCGCCAGCAGCTTGGAAAGCAATCAGCCCCAGCATTTT. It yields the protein CASSLESNQPQHF.

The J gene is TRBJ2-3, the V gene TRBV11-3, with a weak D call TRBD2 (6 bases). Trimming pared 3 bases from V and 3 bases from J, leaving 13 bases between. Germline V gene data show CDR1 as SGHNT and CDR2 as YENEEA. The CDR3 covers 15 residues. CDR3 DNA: TGTGCCAGCAGCTTCACTTTCGGGGGAACAGATACGCAGTATTTT. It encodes CASSFTFGGTDTQYF.

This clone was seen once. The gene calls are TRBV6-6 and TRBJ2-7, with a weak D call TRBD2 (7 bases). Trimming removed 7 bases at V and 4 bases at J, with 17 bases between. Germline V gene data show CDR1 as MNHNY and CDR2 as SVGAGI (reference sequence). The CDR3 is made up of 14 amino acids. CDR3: CASIRGAGAYEQYF. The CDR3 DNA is TGTGCCAGCATCCGCGGCGCGGGGGCTTACGAGCAGTACTTC.

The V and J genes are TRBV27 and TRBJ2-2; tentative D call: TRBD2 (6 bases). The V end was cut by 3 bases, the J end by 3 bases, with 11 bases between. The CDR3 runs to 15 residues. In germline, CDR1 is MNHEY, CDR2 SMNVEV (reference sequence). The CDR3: CASSFLGGYTGELFF. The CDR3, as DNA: TGTGCCAGCAGTTTTTTGGGGGGATACACCGGGGAGCTGTTTTTT.

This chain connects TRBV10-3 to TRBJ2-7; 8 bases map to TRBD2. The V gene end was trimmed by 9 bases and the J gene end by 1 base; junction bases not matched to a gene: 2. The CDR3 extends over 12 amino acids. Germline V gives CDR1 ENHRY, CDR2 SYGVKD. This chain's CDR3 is CAISGESYEQYF. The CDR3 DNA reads TGTGCCATTAGCGGGGAATCCTACGAGCAGTACTTC.

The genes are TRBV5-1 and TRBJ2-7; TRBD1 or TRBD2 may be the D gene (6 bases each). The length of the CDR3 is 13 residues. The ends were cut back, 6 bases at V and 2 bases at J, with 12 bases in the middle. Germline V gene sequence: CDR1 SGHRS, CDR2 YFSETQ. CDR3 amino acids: CASTRGGTYEQYF. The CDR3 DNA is TGCGCCAGCACCAGGGGAGGAACCTACGAGCAGTACTTC.

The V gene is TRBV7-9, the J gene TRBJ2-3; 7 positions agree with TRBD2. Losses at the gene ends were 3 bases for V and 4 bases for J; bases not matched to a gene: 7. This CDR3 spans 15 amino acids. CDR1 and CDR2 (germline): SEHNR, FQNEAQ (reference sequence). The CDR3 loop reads CASSFGAGAADTQYF. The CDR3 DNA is TGTGCCAGCAGCTTTGGGGCGGGAGCGGCAGATACGCAGTATTTT.

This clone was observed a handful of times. CDR3 in amino acids: CASSVVPDQPQHF. Here the CDR3 DNA reads TGTGCCAGCAGCGTAGTTCCGGATCAGCCCCAGCATTTT. This chain links TRBV9 with TRBJ1-5; D is unclear. The CDR3 totals 13 residues. V was shortened by 0 bases and J by 5 bases, with 6 bases between the two germline ends. CDR1 and CDR2 (germline): SGDLS, YYNGEE.

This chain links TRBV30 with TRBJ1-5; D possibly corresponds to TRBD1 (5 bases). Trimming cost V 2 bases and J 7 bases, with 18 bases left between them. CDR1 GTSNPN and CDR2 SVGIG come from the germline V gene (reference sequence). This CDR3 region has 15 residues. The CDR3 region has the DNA TGTGCCTGGAGTTTGGCGGGGACTAACCGACAGCCCCAGCATTTT. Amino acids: CAWSLAGTNRQPQHF.

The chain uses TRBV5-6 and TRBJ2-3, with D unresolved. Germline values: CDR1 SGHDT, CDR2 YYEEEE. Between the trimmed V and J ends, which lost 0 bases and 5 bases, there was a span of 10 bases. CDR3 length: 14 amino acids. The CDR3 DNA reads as TGTGCCAGCAGCTTGGGAGGCCGTCAAGATACGCAGTATTTT. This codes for CASSLGGRQDTQYF.

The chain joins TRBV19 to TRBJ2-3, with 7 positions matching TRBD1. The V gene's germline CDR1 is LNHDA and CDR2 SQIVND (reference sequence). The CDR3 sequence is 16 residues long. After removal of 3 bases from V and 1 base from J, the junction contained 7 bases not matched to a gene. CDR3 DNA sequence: TGTGCCAGTAGTATGAGTCACAGGGGAGGCACAGATACGCAGTATTTT. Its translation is CASSMSHRGGTDTQYF.

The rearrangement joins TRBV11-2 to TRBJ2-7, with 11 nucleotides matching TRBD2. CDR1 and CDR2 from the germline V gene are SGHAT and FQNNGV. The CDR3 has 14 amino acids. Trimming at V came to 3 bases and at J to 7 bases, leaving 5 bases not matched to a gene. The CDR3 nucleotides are TGTGCCAGCAGCTTTAGCGGGAGGGCTAAAGAGCAGTACTTC. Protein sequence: CASSFSGRAKEQYF.

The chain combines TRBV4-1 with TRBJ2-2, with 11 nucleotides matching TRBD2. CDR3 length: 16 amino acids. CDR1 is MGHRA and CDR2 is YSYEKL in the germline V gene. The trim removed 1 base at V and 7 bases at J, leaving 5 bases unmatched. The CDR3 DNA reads TGCGCCAGCAGCCAAGGGGTAGGACTAGCGGGCGGGGAGCTGTTTTTT. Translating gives CASSQGVGLAGGELFF.